Below, 30 T cell receptor beta chains from the same sample are listed, as sequenced in a study of blood T cell repertoires in COVID-19. The protocol was immunoSEQ multiplex PCR, while the TCRdb copy is restricted to in-frame clones and leaves out a portion. The sample lists around 20,000 clones; around nine tenths were seen once. The sample comprised peripheral blood. These receptors were collected from a human donor in a cohort sampled during active COVID-19.

This chain links TRBV2 with TRBJ2-7; 8 nucleotides line up with TRBD1. V was pared by 6 bases and J by 0 bases, with 4 bases of the junction left unmatched. CDR3 length: 14 amino acids. Germline lookup yields CDR1 SNHLY and CDR2 FYNNEI. CDR3 DNA: TGTGCCAGCAGGAGACAGGGGAACTCCTACGAGCAGTACTTC. This codes for CASRRQGNSYEQYF.

CDR3 amino acids: CGGQGNSGANVLTF. Here the CDR3 DNA reads TGTGGGGGACAGGGGAACTCTGGGGCCAACGTCCTGACTTTC. The chain has TRBV30 and TRBJ2-6, with 10 bases matching TRBD1. The CDR3 contains 14 residues. CDR1 is GTSNPN and CDR2 is SVGIG in the germline V gene (reference sequence).

The chain uses TRBV6-1 and TRBJ2-1; 9 bases agree with TRBD2. The CDR3 totals 15 residues. After removal of 3 bases from V and 8 bases from J, the junction contained 8 bases not matched to a gene. From germline, CDR1 is MNHNS and CDR2 SASEGT. CDR3 in DNA: TGTGCCAGCAGTGATGGCGGGGGGGCAATCGATGAGCAGTTCTTC. Protein product: CASSDGGGAIDEQFF.

This clone was observed a single time. This chain links TRBV6-5 with TRBJ2-3; D might be TRBD1 (6 bases). CDR1 and CDR2 (germline): MNHEY, SVGAGI. This CDR3 region has 15 residues. V was cut by 5 bases and J by 0 bases, with 12 bases left in between. CDR3 protein: CASSRTGPSTDTQYF. The DNA for the CDR3 is TGTGCCAGCAGTCGTACAGGGCCTAGCACAGATACGCAGTATTTT.

The V call is TRBV2, the J call TRBJ1-1; D not certain. Trimming took off 7 bases at V and 0 bases at J, with 12 bases between the two ends. The CDR3 runs to 14 residues. The germline gives CDR1 SNHLY, CDR2 FYNNEI. The CDR3 is CASKSGQMNTEAFF. The CDR3 bases are TGTGCCAGCAAGAGTGGGCAGATGAACACTGAAGCTTTCTTT.

This clone has only one observation. The V gene is TRBV10-3, the J gene TRBJ1-1; D is unclear. Between the trimmed V and J ends, which lost 9 bases and 1 base, there was a span of 15 bases. The CDR3 extends over 14 amino acids. Germline V gene lookup returns CDR1 ENHRY and CDR2 SYGVKD. Here the CDR3 reads CAISDGVRNTEAFF. CDR3 in DNA: TGTGCCATAAGCGACGGGGTGAGGAACACTGAAGCTTTCTTT.

The J gene is TRBJ1-4, the V gene TRBV6-6; a possible D gene is TRBD1 (6 bases). Trimming cost V 2 bases and J 7 bases, with 17 bases left between them. The CDR3 covers 16 residues. Germline CDR1 MNHNY, CDR2 SVGAGI (reference sequence). The CDR3 nucleotides read TGTGCCAGCAGTTACGCCATACAGGGTATTAGTGAAAAACTGTTTTTT. Translated: CASSYAIQGISEKLFF.

The chain couples TRBV7-9 to TRBJ2-5; 9 positions agree with TRBD1. In germline, CDR1 is SEHNR, CDR2 FQNEAQ (reference sequence). The CDR3 contains 17 residues. The J segment lost 2 bases and the V segment lost 4 bases, leaving 11 bases of the junction unmatched. DNA of the CDR3: TGTGCCAGCAGCTCAAACCCCGGGACAGGGAGGCAAGAGACCCAGTACTTC. Protein product: CASSSNPGTGRQETQYF. The full variable domain, in which reference TRBV7-9 and TRBJ2-5 provide the parts outside the CDR3, is DTGVSQNPRHKITKRGQNVTFRCDPISEHNRLYWYRQTLGQGPEFLTYFQNEAQLEKSRLLSDRFSAERPKGSFSTLEIQRTEQGDSAMYLCASSSNPGTGRQETQYFGPGTRLLVL.

This rearrangement joins TRBV2 to TRBJ2-3; 11 positions match TRBD2. V dropped 8 bases and J dropped 3; count of bases not matched to a gene: 1. Germline CDR1 and CDR2: SNHLY and FYNNEI. The CDR3 covers 13 residues. CDR3 in amino acids: CASLAGGTDTQYF. CDR3 bases: TGTGCCAGCCTAGCGGGAGGAACAGATACGCAGTATTTT. The entire variable domain, with the rest obtained from reference TRBV2 and TRBJ2-3, is as follows: EPEVTQTPSHQVTQMGQEVILRCVPISNHLYFYWYRQILGQKVEFLVSFYNNEISEKSEIFDDQFSVERPDGSNFTLKIRSTKLEDSAMYFCASLAGGTDTQYFGPGTRLTVL.

This sequence joins TRBV5-8 and TRBJ2-6; TRBD2 might be the D (5 bases). The germline V and J ends were trimmed by 1 base and 0 bases, with 11 bases remaining between them. The CDR3 is made up of 17 amino acids. Germline CDR1 is SGHTS and CDR2 is YDEGEE. This CDR3 reads CASSLTGSYSGANVLTF. CDR3 DNA sequence: TGTGCCAGCAGCTTGACGGGGTCCTACTCTGGGGCCAACGTCCTGACTTTC.

The genes are TRBV5-1 and TRBJ2-1; D gene ambiguous. Germline CDR1 and CDR2: SGHRS and YFSETQ. V was trimmed by 0 bases and J by 8 bases, leaving 6 bases between them. The CDR3 is made up of 12 amino acids. The CDR3 DNA reads TGCGCCAGCAGCTTGGAAGCATATGAGCAGTTCTTC. This codes for CASSLEAYEQFF.

The chain carries TRBV3-1 (or the pseudogene TRBV3-2) and TRBJ2-7, with D possibly matching TRBD1 (5 bases). The CDR3 loop spans 15 amino acids. With 2 bases removed from V and 0 bases from J, the gap between germline ends came to 11 bases. Germline V gene sequence: CDR1 LGHDT, CDR2 YNNKEL (reference sequence). This chain's CDR3 is CASSQYEGASYEQYF. CDR3 DNA: TGTGCCAGCAGCCAATATGAAGGGGCCTCCTACGAGCAGTACTTC.

This clone has only one observation. This chain joins TRBV9 and TRBJ2-1; D uncertain. Per germline, CDR1 SGDLS and CDR2 YYNGEE. The CDR3 has 14 amino acids. Trimming pared 0 bases from V and 0 bases from J, leaving 4 bases between. The CDR3 region has the DNA TGTGCCAGCAGCGTAGCCTACTCCTACAATGAGCAGTTCTTC. Protein: CASSVAYSYNEQFF.

V gene TRBV28 combines with J gene TRBJ1-1; D ambiguous. The CDR3 spans 12 residues. The V end was cut by 3 bases, the J end by 11 bases, with 13 bases between. Germline CDR1 reads MDHEN; CDR2 reads SYDVKM. The CDR3: CASSFRGSWAFF. The CDR3 DNA sequence: TGTGCCAGCAGTTTTCGGGGAAGTTGGGCTTTCTTT.

This chain links TRBV3-1 (or the pseudogene TRBV3-2) with TRBJ2-7; no clear D. The CDR3 is 12 residues long. CDR1 LGHDT and CDR2 YNNKEL come from the germline V gene (reference sequence). Trimming took 4 bases from V and 3 from J, leaving 7 bases between them. The CDR3 DNA reads TGTGCCAGCAGCCCAGGCAGCTACGAGCAGTACTTC. This gives the protein CASSPGSYEQYF.

This clone showed up just once. The J gene is TRBJ1-1, the V gene TRBV19, with TRBD1 as a possible D gene (6 bases). Germline CDR1 LNHDA, CDR2 SQIVND (reference sequence). CDR3 size: 14 residues. Trimming stripped 1 base from V and 5 bases from J, with 11 bases between. DNA for the CDR3: TGTGCCAGTAGTATAGGAGGGGGAAGGACTGAAGCTTTCTTT. It specifies CASSIGGGRTEAFF. Drawing the rest from reference TRBV19 and TRBJ1-1, the complete variable domain is DGGITQSPKYLFRKEGQNVTLSCEQNLNHDAMYWYRQDPGQGLRLIYYSQIVNDFQKGDIAEGYSVSREKKESFPLTVTSAQKNPTAFYLCASSIGGGRTEAFFGQGTRLTVV.

This chain connects TRBV11-2 to TRBJ2-2, with 9 bases lining up with TRBD2. After removal of 1 base from V and 1 base from J, the junction contained 4 bases not matched to a gene. In germline, CDR1 is SGHAT, CDR2 FQNNGV. This CDR3 contains 17 residues. The CDR3 here is CASSLVAGALNTGELFF. The CDR3 DNA reads as TGTGCCAGCAGCTTAGTAGCGGGAGCTTTGAACACCGGGGAGCTGTTTTTT.

This rearrangement joins TRBV9 to TRBJ2-1; TRBD2 matches at 15 bases. The CDR3 contains 16 residues. Germline assignment: CDR1 SGDLS and CDR2 YYNGEE. V was pared by 3 bases and J by 7 bases, with 5 bases of the junction left unmatched. The CDR3 DNA reads as TGTGCCAGCAGCGGGACTAGCGGGAGGGCGGGGAATGAGCAGTTCTTC. Translation: CASSGTSGRAGNEQFF.

The chain couples TRBV11-2 to TRBJ2-7, with 7 bases identical to TRBD1. The junction had 15 bases not matched to a gene; V was cut back by 10 bases and J by 6 bases. Germline values: CDR1 SGHAT, CDR2 FQNNGV. The CDR3 is 14 residues long. This CDR3 reads CATAPRQGSREQYF. For the CDR3, the DNA is TGTGCCACTGCACCTCGACAGGGATCGCGCGAGCAGTACTTC.

The gene calls are TRBV6-1 and TRBJ1-4; weak D call: TRBD1 (5 bases). The V end was cut by 2 bases, the J end by 8 bases, with 15 bases between. The CDR3 consists of 15 residues. In germline, CDR1 is MNHNS, CDR2 SASEGT. The CDR3 DNA follows: TGTGCCAGCAGTGAAAAGAGGCAGGGAAGGGAAAAACTGTTTTTT. Translation: CASSEKRQGREKLFF.

V usage is TRBV19 and J usage is TRBJ1-5; 9 nucleotides line up with TRBD1. CDR1 is LNHDA, CDR2 SQIVND, per germline (reference sequence). This CDR3 comprises 15 residues. V lost 5 bases to trimming and J lost 7 bases; unmatched junction nucleotides: 9. The CDR3 nucleotides read TGTGCCAGTAGTTCCCGGACAGGGGTTAAGCAGCCCCAGCATTTT. This encodes CASSSRTGVKQPQHF.

This chain joins TRBV13 and TRBJ1-5; 9 bases agree with TRBD1. This CDR3 contains 16 residues. Germline loops: CDR1 PRHDT, CDR2 FYEKMQ (reference sequence). J was trimmed by 4 bases and V by 5 bases; bases with no gene match: 9. CDR3 amino acids: CASSTSTGGKNQPQHF. In DNA form, the CDR3 reads TGTGCCAGCAGCACCTCGACAGGGGGGAAAAATCAGCCCCAGCATTTT.

V usage is TRBV9 and J usage is TRBJ2-5; D not resolved. Trimming cost V 0 bases and J 4 bases, with 7 bases left between them. The CDR3 consists of 13 residues. CDR1 is SGDLS and CDR2 is YYNGEE in the germline V gene. This chain's CDR3 is CASSVGSGETQYF. The DNA for the CDR3 is TGTGCCAGCAGCGTAGGCTCCGGAGAGACCCAGTACTTC.

J is TRBJ1-5 and V is TRBV3-1 (or the pseudogene TRBV3-2), with 8 nucleotides matching TRBD1. The CDR3 is 14 amino acids. Losses at the gene ends were 2 bases for V and 5 bases for J; bases not matched to a gene: 2. Germline-derived CDR1 and CDR2 are LGHDT and YNNKEL (reference sequence). DNA for the CDR3: TGTGCCAGCAGCCAACAGGGGGCGTATCAGCCCCAGCATTTT. Amino acid sequence: CASSQQGAYQPQHF.

V is TRBV3-1 (or the pseudogene TRBV3-2) and J is TRBJ1-1; TRBD1 aligns across 8 bases. The germline gives CDR1 LGHDT, CDR2 YNNKEL (reference sequence). This CDR3 comprises 13 residues. After removal of 4 bases from V and 7 bases from J, the junction contained 5 bases not matched to a gene. The CDR3 DNA reads as TGTGCCAGCAGCCTAGGGACAGGCGGTGAAGCTTTCTTT. This translates into CASSLGTGGEAFF.

The chain uses TRBV6-5 and TRBJ2-1, with a possible D match to TRBD1 (6 bases). The V gene lost 5 bases and the J gene lost 9 bases, with 14 bases spanning the gap. This CDR3 is 13 amino acids long. CDR1 MNHEY and CDR2 SVGAGI come from the germline V gene. CDR3 amino acids: CASSRNQGSEQFF. The DNA of the CDR3 is TGTGCCAGCAGTCGAAACCAGGGGAGTGAGCAGTTCTTC.

The rearrangement links TRBV6-5 to TRBJ2-1; D not resolved. Germline V gives CDR1 MNHEY, CDR2 SVGAGI. This CDR3 spans 13 amino acids. Deletions cut 2 bases from V and 4 bases from J, with 6 bases between. This chain's CDR3 is CASSYERYNEQFF. In DNA, the CDR3 is TGTGCCAGCAGTTACGAACGGTACAATGAGCAGTTCTTC.

Judged by abundance, this clone is medium-sized (0.01 to 0.1%). The chain links TRBV4-1 to TRBJ1-5; the match to TRBD1 covers 7 bases. Germline V CDR1 and CDR2: MGHRA, YSYEKL. V dropped 3 bases and J dropped 4; count of bases not matched to a gene: 9. This CDR3 has 16 amino acids. The chain's CDR3 is CASSHEVQGRNQPQHF. DNA for the CDR3: TGCGCCAGCAGCCATGAGGTACAGGGGAGGAATCAGCCCCAGCATTTT.

This chain joins TRBV6-6 and TRBJ2-1; 11 bases line up with TRBD2. This CDR3 has 14 amino acids. Germline-derived CDR1 and CDR2 are MNHNY and SVGAGI (reference sequence). V lost 6 bases and J lost 4; bases outside the gene matches: 2. CDR3: CASRLAGVYNEQFF. In DNA, the CDR3 is TGTGCCAGCAGACTAGCGGGAGTATACAATGAGCAGTTCTTC.

The V and J genes are TRBV7-8 and TRBJ2-3; 8 bases are a match to TRBD2. This CDR3 has 16 amino acids. Germline V gene data show CDR1 as SGHVS and CDR2 as FQNEAQ. V shed 2 bases, J shed 3 bases, and the junction held 7 bases outside the gene matches. The CDR3 DNA follows: TGTGCCAGCAGCTTATTCGGCGGGGGGAAGACAGATACGCAGTATTTT. Its protein is CASSLFGGGKTDTQYF.